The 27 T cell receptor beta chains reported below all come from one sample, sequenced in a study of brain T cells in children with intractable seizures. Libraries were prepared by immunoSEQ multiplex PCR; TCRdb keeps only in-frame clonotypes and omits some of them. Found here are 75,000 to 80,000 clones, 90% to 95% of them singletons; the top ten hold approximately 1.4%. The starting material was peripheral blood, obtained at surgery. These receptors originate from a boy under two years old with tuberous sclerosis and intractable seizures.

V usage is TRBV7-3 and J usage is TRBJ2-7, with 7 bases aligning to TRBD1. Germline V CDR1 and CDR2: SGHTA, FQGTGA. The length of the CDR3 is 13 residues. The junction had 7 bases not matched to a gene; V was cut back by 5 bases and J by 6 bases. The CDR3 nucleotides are TGTGCCAGCAGCAACGACTACAGGGGCGAGCAGTACTTC. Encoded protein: CASSNDYRGEQYF.

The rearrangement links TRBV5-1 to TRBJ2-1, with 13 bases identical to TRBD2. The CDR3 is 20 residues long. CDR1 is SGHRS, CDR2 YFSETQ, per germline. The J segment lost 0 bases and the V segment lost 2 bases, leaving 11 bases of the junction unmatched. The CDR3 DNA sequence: TGCGCCAGCAGCTTTAGACTAGCGGGGGGTCCCTTCAGCTCCTACAATGAGCAGTTCTTC. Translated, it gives CASSFRLAGGPFSSYNEQFF.

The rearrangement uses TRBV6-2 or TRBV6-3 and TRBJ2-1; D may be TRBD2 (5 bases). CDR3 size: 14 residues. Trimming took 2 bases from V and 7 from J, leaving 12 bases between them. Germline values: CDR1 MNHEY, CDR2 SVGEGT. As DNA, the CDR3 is TGTGCCAGCAGTTACGGGCTAGCAGTAAATGAGCAGTTCTTC. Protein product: CASSYGLAVNEQFF.

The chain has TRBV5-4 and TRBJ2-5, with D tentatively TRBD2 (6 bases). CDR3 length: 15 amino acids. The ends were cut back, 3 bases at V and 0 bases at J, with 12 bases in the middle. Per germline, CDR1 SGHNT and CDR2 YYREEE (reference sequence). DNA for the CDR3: TGTGCCAGCAGCTCTATAATAGCGGACCAAGAGACCCAGTACTTC. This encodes CASSSIIADQETQYF.

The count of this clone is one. The DNA of the CDR3 is TGCAGCGTTGAGGGAGGGGCGGAAGGCTACACCTTC. This codes for CSVEGGAEGYTF. V gene TRBV29-1 combines with J gene TRBJ1-2; a possible D gene is TRBD1 (5 bases). The CDR3 extends over 12 amino acids. Germline CDR1 is SQVTM and CDR2 is ANQGSEA. The germline V and J ends were trimmed by 3 bases and 8 bases, with 13 bases remaining between them.

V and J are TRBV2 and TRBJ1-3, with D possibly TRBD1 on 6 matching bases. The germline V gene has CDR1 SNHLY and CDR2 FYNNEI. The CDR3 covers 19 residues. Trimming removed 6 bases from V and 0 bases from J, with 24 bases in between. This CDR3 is CASSIQRDTRVGSGNTIYF. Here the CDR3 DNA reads TGTGCCAGCAGCATCCAGCGGGACACCAGGGTGGGCTCTGGAAACACCATATATTTT.

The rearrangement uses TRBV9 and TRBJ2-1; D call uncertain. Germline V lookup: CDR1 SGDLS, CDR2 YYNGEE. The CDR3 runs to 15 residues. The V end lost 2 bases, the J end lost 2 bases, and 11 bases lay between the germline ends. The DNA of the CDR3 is TGTGCCAGCAGCGTGGCGCACTCCCCCTACAATGAGCAGTTCTTC. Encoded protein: CASSVAHSPYNEQFF.

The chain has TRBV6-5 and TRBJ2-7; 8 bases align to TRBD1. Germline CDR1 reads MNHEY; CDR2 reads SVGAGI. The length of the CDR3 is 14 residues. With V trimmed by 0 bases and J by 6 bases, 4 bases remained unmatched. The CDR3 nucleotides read TGTGCCAGCAGTTACTCCCCAGGGGGCCGCGAGCAGTACTTC. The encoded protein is CASSYSPGGREQYF.

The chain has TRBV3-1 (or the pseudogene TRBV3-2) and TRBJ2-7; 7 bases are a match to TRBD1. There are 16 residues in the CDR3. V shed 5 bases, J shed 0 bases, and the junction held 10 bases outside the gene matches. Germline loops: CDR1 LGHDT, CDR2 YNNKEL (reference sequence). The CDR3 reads CASSNKDRSGSYEQYF. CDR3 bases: TGTGCCAGCAGCAATAAGGACAGGTCCGGCTCCTACGAGCAGTACTTC.

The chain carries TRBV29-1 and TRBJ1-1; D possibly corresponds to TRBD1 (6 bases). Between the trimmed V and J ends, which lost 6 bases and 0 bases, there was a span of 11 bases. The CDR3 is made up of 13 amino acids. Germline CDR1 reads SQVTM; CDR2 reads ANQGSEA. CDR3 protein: CSVLTGMNTEAFF. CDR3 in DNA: TGCAGCGTCCTGACAGGAATGAACACTGAAGCTTTCTTT.

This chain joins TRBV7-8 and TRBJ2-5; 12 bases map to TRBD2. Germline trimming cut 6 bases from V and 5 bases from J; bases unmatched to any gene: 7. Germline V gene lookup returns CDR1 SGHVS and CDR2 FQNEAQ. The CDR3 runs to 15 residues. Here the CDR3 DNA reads TGTGCCAGCAGGAGACTAGCGGGAGTTGTGGAGACCCAGTACTTC. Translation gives CASRRLAGVVETQYF.

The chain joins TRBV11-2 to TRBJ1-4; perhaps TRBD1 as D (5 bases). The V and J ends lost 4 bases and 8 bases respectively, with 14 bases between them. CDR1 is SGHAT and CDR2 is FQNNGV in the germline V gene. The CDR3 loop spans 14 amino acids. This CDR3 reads CASSSLRGVEKLFF. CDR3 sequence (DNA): TGTGCCAGCAGCTCACTTAGGGGAGTCGAAAAACTGTTTTTT.

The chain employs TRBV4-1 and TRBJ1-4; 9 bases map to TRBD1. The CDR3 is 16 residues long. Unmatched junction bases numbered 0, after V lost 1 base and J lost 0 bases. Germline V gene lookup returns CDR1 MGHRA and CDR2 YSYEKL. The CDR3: CASSQGQGATNEKLFF. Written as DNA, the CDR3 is TGCGCCAGCAGCCAAGGACAGGGGGCAACTAATGAAAAACTGTTTTTT.

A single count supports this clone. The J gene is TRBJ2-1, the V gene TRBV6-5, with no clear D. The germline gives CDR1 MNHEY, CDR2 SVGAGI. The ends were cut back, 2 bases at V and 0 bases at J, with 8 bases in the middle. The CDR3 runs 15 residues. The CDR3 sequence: CASSYVGSSYNEQFF. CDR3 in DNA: TGTGCCAGCAGTTACGTGGGGTCCTCCTACAATGAGCAGTTCTTC.

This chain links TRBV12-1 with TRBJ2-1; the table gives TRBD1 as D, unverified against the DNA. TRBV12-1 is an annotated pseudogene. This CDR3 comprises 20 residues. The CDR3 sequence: CASSSSHASTGGLSYNEQFF. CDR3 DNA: TGTGCCAGCAGCTCAAGCCACGCCTCGACAGGGGGTCTCTCCTACAATGAGCAGTTCTTC.

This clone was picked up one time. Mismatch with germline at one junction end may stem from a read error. This CDR3 reads CASSGTSGRRIF. The CDR3 nucleotides read TGTGCCAGCAGTGGGACTAGCGGGAGAAGGATCTTC. The chain has TRBV2 and TRBJ2-1, with 13 bases matching TRBD2. This CDR3 spans 12 amino acids. Germline CDR1 is SNHLY and CDR2 is FYNNEI.

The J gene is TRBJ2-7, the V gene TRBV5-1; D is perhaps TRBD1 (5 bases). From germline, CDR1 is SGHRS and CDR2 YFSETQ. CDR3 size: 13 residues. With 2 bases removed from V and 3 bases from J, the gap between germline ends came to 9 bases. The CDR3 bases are TGCGCCAGCAGCTTCAGGGTTAACTACGAGCAGTACTTC. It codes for CASSFRVNYEQYF.

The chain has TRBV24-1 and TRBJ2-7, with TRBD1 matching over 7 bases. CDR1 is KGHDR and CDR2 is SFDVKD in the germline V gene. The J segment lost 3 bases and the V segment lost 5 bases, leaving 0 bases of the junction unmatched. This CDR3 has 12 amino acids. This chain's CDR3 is CATSAGGYEQYF. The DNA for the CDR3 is TGTGCCACCAGTGCAGGGGGCTACGAGCAGTACTTC.

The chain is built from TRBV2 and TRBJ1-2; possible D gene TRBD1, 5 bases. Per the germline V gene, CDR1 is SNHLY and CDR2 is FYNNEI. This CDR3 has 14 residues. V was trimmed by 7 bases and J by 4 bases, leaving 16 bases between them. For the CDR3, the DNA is TGTGCCAGCACAAGGACGGGGCGCGGCTATGGCTACACCTTC. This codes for CASTRTGRGYGYTF.

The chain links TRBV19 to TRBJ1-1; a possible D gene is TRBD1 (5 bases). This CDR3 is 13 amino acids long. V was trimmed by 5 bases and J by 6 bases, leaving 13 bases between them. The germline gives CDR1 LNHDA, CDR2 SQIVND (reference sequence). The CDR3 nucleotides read TGTGCCAGTAGTCCTGTTACAGGCGCTGAAGCTTTCTTT. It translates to CASSPVTGAEAFF. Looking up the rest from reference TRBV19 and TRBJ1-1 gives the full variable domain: DGGITQSPKYLFRKEGQNVTLSCEQNLNHDAMYWYRQDPGQGLRLIYYSQIVNDFQKGDIAEGYSVSREKKESFPLTVTSAQKNPTAFYLCASSPVTGAEAFFGQGTRLTVV.

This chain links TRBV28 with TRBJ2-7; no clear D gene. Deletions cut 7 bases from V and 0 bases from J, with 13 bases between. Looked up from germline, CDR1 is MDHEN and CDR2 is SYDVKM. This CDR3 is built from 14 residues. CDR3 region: CASTPVILSYEQYF. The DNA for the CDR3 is TGTGCCAGCACCCCAGTTATCCTCTCCTACGAGCAGTACTTC.

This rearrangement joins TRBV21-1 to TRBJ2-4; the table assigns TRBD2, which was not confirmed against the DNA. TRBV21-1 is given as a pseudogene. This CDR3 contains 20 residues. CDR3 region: CASSPHRRASGRGAKNIQYF. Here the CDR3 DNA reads TGTGCCAGCAGCCCCCACCGTCGGGCTAGCGGGAGAGGAGCCAAAAACATTCAGTACTTC.

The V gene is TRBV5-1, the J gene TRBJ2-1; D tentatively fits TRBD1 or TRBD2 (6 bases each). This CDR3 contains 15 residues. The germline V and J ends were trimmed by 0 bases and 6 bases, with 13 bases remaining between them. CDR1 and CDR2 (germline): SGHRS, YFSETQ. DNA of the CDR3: TGCGCCAGCAGCTTGGCGGCGGGACAAGGCAATGAGCAGTTCTTC. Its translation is CASSLAAGQGNEQFF. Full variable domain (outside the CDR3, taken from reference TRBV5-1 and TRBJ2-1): KAGVTQTPRYLIKTRGQQVTLSCSPISGHRSVSWYQQTPGQGLQFLFEYFSETQRNKGNFPGRFSGRQFSNSRSEMNVSTLELGDSALYLCASSLAAGQGNEQFFGPGTRLTVL.

CDR3 nucleotide sequence: TGTGCCAGCAGTCTTGGCCCAGCGGGGGGCTCCTACGAGCAGTACTTC. The encoded protein is CASSLGPAGGSYEQYF. V and J are TRBV28 and TRBJ2-7, with 9 positions matching TRBD2. Germline V lookup: CDR1 MDHEN, CDR2 SYDVKM. The CDR3 spans 16 residues. Trimming removed 5 bases from V and 0 bases from J; junction bases left unmatched: 8.

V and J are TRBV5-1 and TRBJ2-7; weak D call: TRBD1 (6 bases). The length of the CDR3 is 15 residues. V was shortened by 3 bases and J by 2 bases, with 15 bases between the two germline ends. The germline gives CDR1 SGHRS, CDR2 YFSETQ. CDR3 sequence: CASSWGTSTPYEQYF. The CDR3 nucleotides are TGCGCCAGCAGCTGGGGGACATCGACGCCCTACGAGCAGTACTTC.

CDR3 DNA sequence: TGTGCCAGCAGCTACGGGGGGGTCTACGAGCAGTACTTC. As protein: CASSYGGVYEQYF. The genes are TRBV11-3 and TRBJ2-7, with TRBD2 matching over 8 bases. The V gene end was trimmed by 4 bases and the J gene end by 3 bases; junction bases not matched to a gene: 2. Germline V CDR1 and CDR2: SGHNT, YENEEA. This CDR3 comprises 13 residues.

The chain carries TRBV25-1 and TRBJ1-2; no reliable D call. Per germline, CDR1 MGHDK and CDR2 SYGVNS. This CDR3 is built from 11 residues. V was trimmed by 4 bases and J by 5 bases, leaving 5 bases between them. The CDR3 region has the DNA TGTGCCAGCAGTGTAGGGTATGGCTACACCTTC. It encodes CASSVGYGYTF.